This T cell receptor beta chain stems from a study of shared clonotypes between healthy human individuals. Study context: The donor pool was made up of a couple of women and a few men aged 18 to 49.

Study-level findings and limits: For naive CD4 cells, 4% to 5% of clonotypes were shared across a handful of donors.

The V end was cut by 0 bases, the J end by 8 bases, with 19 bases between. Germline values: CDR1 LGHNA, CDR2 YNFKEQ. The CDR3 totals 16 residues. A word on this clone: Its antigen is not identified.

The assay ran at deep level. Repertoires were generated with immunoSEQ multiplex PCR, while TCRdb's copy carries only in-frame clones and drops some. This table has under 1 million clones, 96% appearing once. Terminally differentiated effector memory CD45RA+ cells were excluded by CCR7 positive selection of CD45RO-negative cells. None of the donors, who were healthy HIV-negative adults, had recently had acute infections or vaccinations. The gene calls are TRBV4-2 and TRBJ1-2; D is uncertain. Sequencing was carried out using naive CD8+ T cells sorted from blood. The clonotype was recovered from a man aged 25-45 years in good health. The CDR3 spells CASSQEMSGIRHGYTF. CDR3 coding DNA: TGTGCCAGCAGCCAAGAAATGTCGGGAATCAGGCACGGCTACACCTTC.